This TCR beta chain was found in a study of early T cells in non-severe SARS-CoV-2 infection (dated by TCRdb to the early 2020s). Regarding the research as a whole: TCR sequencing used bulk RNA from unsorted whole blood, so alpha and beta chains could not be paired. Findings and caveats that apply to the study as a whole: Matching against VDJdb was skewed toward anti-spike CD8 responses, likely underestimated virus-specific expansions, and missed private and CD4 specificities.

Library preparation used 5' RACE. The listed sequencing device is NextSeq 500. The TCR library protocol attached unique molecular identifiers to individual cDNA molecules to correct for sequencing error and PCR bias. TCR alpha and beta chains were both sequenced, and the abundances of alpha and beta sequences in each sample were closely correlated with each other. As for the original processing: Decombinator V4 was used to annotate TCR sequences for V gene, J gene and CDR3. Expanded TCRs were defined as changing significantly between any two time points under a Poisson model with p below 0.0001. TCR abundances were normalised to the total number of TCRs sequenced per sample and were expressed as counts per million. TRAV1-2 paired with TRAJ12, TRAJ20 or TRAJ33 defined MAIT TCRs, while TRAV10 paired with TRAJ18 defined iNKT TCRs. A search of VDJdb, accessed on 1 November 2021, was run for TCRs annotated to CMV, EBV and SARS-CoV-2, with TCRs annotated for multiple antigens excluded. TCRdb reanalyzed the raw reads on its own, using fastp at Q25 for trimming and MiXCR for clone calling, and kept in-frame beta chains. Rows are combined by CDR3 protein, so each entry shows the most common genes and DNA. These V and J calls are TCRdb output, not the study's own analysis. The sample data list some 67,000 distinct CDR3 sequences, and roughly 15% of these were observed just once. 11% to 15% of the sample is in the top ten clones.

A case-control design nested within a healthcare worker cohort in London, UK, was used, with weekly nasopharyngeal swab PCR tests and blood sampling performed. Healthcare workers were recruited between 23 and 31 March 2020, during the week of the UK lockdown, and were followed weekly for up to roughly 15 weeks. A note on this clonotype: The antigen it binds to is not known. No base-level quality is on record; no much larger clone is a single base apart.

Deletion took 7 bases off V and 5 bases off J, with a span of 12 bases between the germline ends. Its CDR3 holds 11 amino acids, cysteine through phenylalanine. Kept here is only the CDR3 DNA, which spans 33 bases and is read in frame from base 1. The germline V gene (reference sequence) gives CDR1 as DFQATT and CDR2 as SNEGSKA. The sequence links TRBV20-1 to TRBJ2-7; the best D guess is TRBD1, with 5 bases matching. This clonotype was sampled from an adult who was a healthcare worker with PCR-confirmed SARS-CoV-2 infection or an uninfected control (not recorded which). What was sequenced was whole blood. CDR3 protein: CSVGRVNEQYF. The bases are TGCAGTGTAGGCAGGGTAAACGAGCAGTACTTC.